The clone carrying this T cell receptor beta chain was found a few times. The antigen remains unidentified. Germline CDR1 is WNHNN and CDR2 is SYGVQD (reference sequence). The V end lost 1 base, the J end lost 1 base, and 4 bases lay between the germline ends. The CDR3 is 13 amino acids. TCRdb recomputed calls from the reads with MiXCR, one row per CDR3 protein. Of 7,400 or so distinct CDR3 sequences listed, under 20% are singletons. This sample is drawn from a study of liver allograft versus peripheral blood T cells. At the level of the study: Intrahepatic T cell receptor repertoires from transplanted livers were compared against repertoires in recipients' peripheral blood.

Overall study findings and caveats: It was reported that the T cell receptor repertoires found inside liver allografts differed from those that were detected in peripheral blood.

The sequence was obtained from a human patient who had a liver transplant. Part of the T cells may come from the graft donor. The J gene is TRBJ1-1, the V gene TRBV10-1; D remains unclear. This chain's CDR3 is CASSEWGNTEAFF. In DNA form, the CDR3 reads TGCGCCAGCAGTGAGTGGGGGAACACTGAAGCTTTCTTT.